The entry that follows covers one T cell receptor beta chain sequence. Antigen: not known. V lost 3 bases and J lost 4, with 9 bases in between. This CDR3 region has 13 residues. The germline V gene encodes CDR1 LNHDA and CDR2 SQIVND (reference sequence). The data originate from a study of T cells after posttransplantation cyclophosphamide. Broader study findings: Blood and skin or GI T cell repertoires showed limited TRB overlap. Donor CD8+ memory clones often dominated recipient blood repertoires at later times. After PTCy, TRB diversity resembled that of CNI/methotrexate controls.

Control samples came 1 year after myeloablative marrow transplants with methotrexate plus calcineurin inhibitor. TCRdb's copy holds only in-frame clones and misses some; the assay was immunoSEQ multiplex PCR. This table has roughly 16,000 clones, 85% appearing once. The input for sequencing was PBMCs, taken after allogeneic stem cell transplant with calcineurin inhibitor and methotrexate. This chain connects TRBV19 to TRBJ1-2; no reliable D call. The source is a female patient between 18 and 30 years old who received an allogeneic stem cell transplant from an unrelated donor, was CMV-positive, and had acute and chronic GVHD. The graft donor may have contributed some T cells. CDR3 in amino acids: CASSMRAFYGYTF. In nucleotides, the CDR3 is TGTGCCAGTAGTATGAGGGCCTTCTATGGCTACACCTTC.